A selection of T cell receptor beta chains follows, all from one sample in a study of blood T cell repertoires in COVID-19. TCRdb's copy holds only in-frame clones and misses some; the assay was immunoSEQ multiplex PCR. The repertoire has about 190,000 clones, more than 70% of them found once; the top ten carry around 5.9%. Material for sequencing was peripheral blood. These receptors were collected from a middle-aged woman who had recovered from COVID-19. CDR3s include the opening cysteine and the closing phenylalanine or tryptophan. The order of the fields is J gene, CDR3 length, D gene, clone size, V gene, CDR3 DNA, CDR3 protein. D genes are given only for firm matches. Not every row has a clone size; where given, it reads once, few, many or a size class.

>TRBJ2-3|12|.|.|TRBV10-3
TGTGCCATCAGTGGCCTAAGAGATACGCAGTATTTT
CAISGLRDTQYF
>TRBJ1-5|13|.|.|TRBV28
TGTGCCAGCAGTTTAGACATCAATCAGCCCCAGCATTTT
CASSLDINQPQHF
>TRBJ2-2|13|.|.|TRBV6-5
TGTGCCAGCAGTCAGGGTGGTTCCGGGGAGCTGTTTTTT
CASSQGGSGELFF
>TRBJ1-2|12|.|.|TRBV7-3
TGTGCCAGCAGCTCCCCCGGTCACGGCTACACCTTC
CASSSPGHGYTF
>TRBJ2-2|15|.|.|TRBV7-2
TGTGCCAGCAGCTTTGGGGGAGGCGACACCGGGGAGCTGTTTTTT
CASSFGGGDTGELFF
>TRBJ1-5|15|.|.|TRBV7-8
TGTGCCAGCAGCTTAGGGTCGGCAGGGTTGAAGCCCCAGCATTTT
CASSLGSAGLKPQHF
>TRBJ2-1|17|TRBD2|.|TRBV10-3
TGTGCCATCAGTGGCCTAGCGGGAGGGACAAACCGCAATGAGCAGTTCTTC
CAISGLAGGTNRNEQFF
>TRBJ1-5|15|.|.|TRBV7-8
TGTGCCAGCAGCCTAGCTTTGGCAGGGCTTCAGCCCCAGCATTTT
CASSLALAGLQPQHF
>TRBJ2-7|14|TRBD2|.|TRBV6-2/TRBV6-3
TGTGCCAGCAGCGGGACTAGCGGCTCCTACGAGCAGTACTTC
CASSGTSGSYEQYF
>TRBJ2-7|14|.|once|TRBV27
TGTGCCAGCAGTTTAGCGGCTACCGACTACGAGCAGTACTTC
CASSLAATDYEQYF
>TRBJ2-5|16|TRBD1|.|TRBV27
TGTGCCAGCAGCTCAGTCAGGACAGGGGGCCAAGAGACCCAGTACTTC
CASSSVRTGGQETQYF
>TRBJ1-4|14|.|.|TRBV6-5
TGTGCCAGCAGTTACTCGACGGGGAATGAAAAACTGTTTTTT
CASSYSTGNEKLFF
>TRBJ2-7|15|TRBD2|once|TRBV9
TGTGCCAGCAGCCCAGAGACTAGCGGGGCGCTCGAGCAGTACTTC
CASSPETSGALEQYF
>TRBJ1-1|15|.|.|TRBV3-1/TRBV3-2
TGTGCCAGCACCACGGGGGGGGCCAGGGGCACTGAAGCTTTCTTT
CASTTGGARGTEAFF
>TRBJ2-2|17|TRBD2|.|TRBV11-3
TGTGCCAGCAGCCGAACGGGGACTAGCGGGAGTAATGGGGAGCTGTTTTTT
CASSRTGTSGSNGELFF
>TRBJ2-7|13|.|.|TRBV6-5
TGTGCCAGTCGGCGGGCAGGGGTCTACGAGCAGTACTTC
CASRRAGVYEQYF
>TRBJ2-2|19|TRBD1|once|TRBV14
TGTGCCAGCAGCCAAGAGCCGGGACAGGGCCGGTTCAACGCCGGGGAGCTGTTTTTT
CASSQEPGQGRFNAGELFF
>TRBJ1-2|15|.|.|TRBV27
TGTGCCAGCAGGCTTGGGGGCCATGGGCTCTATGGCTACACCTTC
CASRLGGHGLYGYTF
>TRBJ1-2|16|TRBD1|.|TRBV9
TGTGCCAGCAGCCCGGCCGGCACAGGGGGCATTTATGGCTACACCTTC
CASSPAGTGGIYGYTF
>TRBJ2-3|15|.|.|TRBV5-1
TGCGCCAGCAGGGTGGACGAAGGGCCGGGGGATACGCAGTATTTT
CASRVDEGPGDTQYF
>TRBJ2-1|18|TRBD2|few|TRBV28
TGTGCCAGCAGTCCTACGCAGGGGATCGGGACTAGCTACAATGAGCAGTTCTTC
CASSPTQGIGTSYNEQFF
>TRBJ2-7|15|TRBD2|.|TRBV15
TGTGCCACCAGCGAACGGACTGCGGGAGAGTACGAGCAGTACTTC
CATSERTAGEYEQYF
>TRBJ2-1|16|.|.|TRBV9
TGTGCCAGCAGCGTAGATGTGGGAGTAACGGCCCATGAGCAGTTCTTC
CASSVDVGVTAHEQFF
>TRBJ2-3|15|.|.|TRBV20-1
TGCAGTGCTAGTGTTGCTGGCAGGGACACAGATACGCAGTATTTT
CSASVAGRDTDTQYF
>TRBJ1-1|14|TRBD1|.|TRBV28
TGTGCCAGCAGGCGGGACAGGGTGACGGCTGAAGCTTTCTTT
CASRRDRVTAEAFF
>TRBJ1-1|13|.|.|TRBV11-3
TGTGCCAGCAGCCGGACACAGGGTGATGAAGCTTTCTTT
CASSRTQGDEAFF
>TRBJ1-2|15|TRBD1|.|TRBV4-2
TGTGCCAGCAGCCAACGGACAGGGGTGGACTATGGCTACACCTTC
CASSQRTGVDYGYTF
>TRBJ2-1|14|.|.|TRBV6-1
TGTGCCAGCAGTGATTACAGCTTCTACGATGAGCAGTTCTTC
CASSDYSFYDEQFF
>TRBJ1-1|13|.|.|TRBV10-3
TGTGCCATCAGTGAGATGTCTAGCACTGAAGCTTTCTTT
CAISEMSSTEAFF
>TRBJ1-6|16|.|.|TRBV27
TGTGCCAGCAGTCTCAGGGGCGTCAAGTTTAATTCACCCCTCCACTTT
CASSLRGVKFNSPLHF
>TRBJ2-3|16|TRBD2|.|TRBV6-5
TGTGCCAGCAGTTCAGGGACTAGCGGGAGAACAGATACGCAGTATTTT
CASSSGTSGRTDTQYF
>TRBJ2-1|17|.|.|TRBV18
TGTGCCAGCTCATCGTTTTCTCCTAAAAGCTCCTACAATGAGCAGTTCTTC
CASSSFSPKSSYNEQFF
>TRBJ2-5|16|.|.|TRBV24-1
TGTGCCACCAGTGATACCGGGACAAGGCGCCAAGAGACCCAGTACTTC
CATSDTGTRRQETQYF
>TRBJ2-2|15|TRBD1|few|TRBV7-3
TGTGCCAGCAGCACCGGGACAGGGTTTCCCGGGGAGCTGTTTTTT
CASSTGTGFPGELFF
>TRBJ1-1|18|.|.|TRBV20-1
TGCAGTGCTAGTGAGGGCAGCGCTTACGGGAACTTGAACACTGAAGCTTTCTTT
CSASEGSAYGNLNTEAFF
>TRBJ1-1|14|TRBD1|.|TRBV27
TGTGCCAGCAGGGAGACAGGGAGCTTGGATGAAGCTTTCTTT
CASRETGSLDEAFF
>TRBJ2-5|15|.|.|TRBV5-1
TGCGCCAGCAGTTCAGGACGGGGGGCGGAAGACACCCAGTACTTC
CASSSGRGAEDTQYF
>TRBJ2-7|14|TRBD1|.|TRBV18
TGTGCCAGCTCACCGCGACAGGGGGCAGGAGAGCAGTACTTC
CASSPRQGAGEQYF
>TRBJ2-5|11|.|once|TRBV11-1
TGTGCCAGCAGCTCCGGAGAGACCCAGTACTTC
CASSSGETQYF
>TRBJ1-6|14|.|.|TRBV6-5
TGTGCCAGCGGTACGAGCTCCTATAATTCACCCCTCCACTTT
CASGTSSYNSPLHF
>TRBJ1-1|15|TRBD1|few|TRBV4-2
TGTGCCAGCAGCCAGACGGTTCAGGGGGACACTGAAGCTTTCTTT
CASSQTVQGDTEAFF
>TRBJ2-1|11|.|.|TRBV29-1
TGCAGCGTTGACAGGTACAATGAGCAGTTCTTC
CSVDRYNEQFF
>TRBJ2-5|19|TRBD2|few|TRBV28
TGTGCCAGCAGTACAGCGGGAGTGGGGTTAGAGGGGGACCAAGAGACCCAGTACTTC
CASSTAGVGLEGDQETQYF